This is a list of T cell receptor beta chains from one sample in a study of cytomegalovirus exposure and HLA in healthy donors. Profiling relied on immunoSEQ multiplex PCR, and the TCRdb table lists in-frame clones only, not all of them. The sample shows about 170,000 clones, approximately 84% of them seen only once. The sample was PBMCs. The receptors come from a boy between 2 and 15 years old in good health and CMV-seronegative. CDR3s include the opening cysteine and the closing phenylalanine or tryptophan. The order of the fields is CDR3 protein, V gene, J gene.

CDR3 protein: CASSETSGQQFF; V gene: TRBV2; J gene: TRBJ2-1
CDR3 protein: CASSLKMGHEQFF; V gene: TRBV5-8; J gene: TRBJ2-1
CDR3 protein: CASSPVRGEKLFF; V gene: TRBV2; J gene: TRBJ1-4
CDR3 protein: CSVWGLAGNDEQFF; V gene: TRBV29-1; J gene: TRBJ2-1
CDR3 protein: CAWSHTGGRGINEKLFF; V gene: TRBV30; J gene: TRBJ1-4
CDR3 protein: CAWSVLNEQFF; V gene: TRBV30; J gene: TRBJ2-1
CDR3 protein: CASSLVTLAGITYNEQFF; V gene: TRBV5-1; J gene: TRBJ2-1
CDR3 protein: CASSWRGANNEQFF; V gene: TRBV28; J gene: TRBJ2-1
CDR3 protein: CAWMQEASTDTQYF; V gene: TRBV30; J gene: TRBJ2-3
CDR3 protein: CASSEFEDRTYYEQYF; V gene: TRBV2; J gene: TRBJ2-7
CDR3 protein: CATSRARLAGVMTYEQYF; V gene: TRBV15; J gene: TRBJ2-7
CDR3 protein: CASGAEGRYNEQYF; V gene: TRBV13; J gene: -
CDR3 protein: CASSERQGQGNTIYF; V gene: TRBV2; J gene: TRBJ1-3
CDR3 protein: CASTPLAGADNEQFF; V gene: TRBV19; J gene: TRBJ2-1
CDR3 protein: CASGLVLPSGRTNEQFF; V gene: TRBV12-5; J gene: TRBJ2-1
CDR3 protein: CASSTPGYRGPNQPQHF; V gene: TRBV19; J gene: TRBJ1-5
CDR3 protein: CASSSGLAASSYNEQFF; V gene: TRBV7-9; J gene: TRBJ2-1
CDR3 protein: CSVEGGGSYGYTF; V gene: TRBV29-1; J gene: TRBJ1-2
CDR3 protein: CASSPGAEISYEQYF; V gene: TRBV18; J gene: TRBJ2-7
CDR3 protein: CASSPRDGGGTSSYNEQFF; V gene: TRBV2; J gene: TRBJ2-1
CDR3 protein: CASSATDTQYF; V gene: TRBV2; J gene: TRBJ2-3
CDR3 protein: CSVGGTDEQFF; V gene: TRBV29-1; J gene: TRBJ2-1
CDR3 protein: CASSPRLAGAGEQYF; V gene: TRBV19; J gene: TRBJ2-7
CDR3 protein: CASSEYSGRPDTQYF; V gene: TRBV6-1; J gene: TRBJ2-3
CDR3 protein: CATSRGRLEAFF; V gene: TRBV15; J gene: TRBJ1-1
CDR3 protein: CASSPLAGSNTGELFF; V gene: TRBV7-3; J gene: TRBJ2-2
CDR3 protein: CASTATGTEAGELFF; V gene: TRBV19; J gene: TRBJ2-2
CDR3 protein: CSSSLEGDTEAFF; V gene: TRBV7-9; J gene: TRBJ1-1
CDR3 protein: CASSEVQGRVEQYF; V gene: TRBV6-1; J gene: TRBJ2-7